The 30 T cell receptor beta chains below all came from one sample that was sequenced in a study of blood T cells in healthy people across ages. A sample-barcoded 5' primer and a J-beta primer mix were used in a second PCR of roughly 6 to 12 cycles. TCRdb reanalysed the 5' RACE reads using MiXCR and keeps one entry per CDR3 protein. The table has more than 500,000 distinct CDR3 sequences, about a quarter seen once; the top ten hold approximately 3.5%. The sample was also linked to a second study, of T cells of mothers and their children.

The sample comprised blood. These receptors originate from a boy aged 2-9 years in good health.

This chain connects TRBV9 to TRBJ1-2; D may be TRBD1 (5 bases). The CDR3 is 13 amino acids. CDR1 and CDR2 from the germline V gene are SGDLS and YYNGEE. V dropped 2 bases and J dropped 3 bases, with 8 bases sitting between them. The CDR3: CASSVGRDYGYTF. The CDR3 DNA is TGTGCCAGCAGCGTTGGCAGGGACTATGGCTACACCTTC.

The rearrangement uses TRBV6-5 and TRBJ1-1; 9 bases agree with TRBD1. The CDR3 loop spans 15 amino acids. The J segment lost 6 bases and the V segment lost 2 bases, leaving 7 bases of the junction unmatched. Germline-derived CDR1 and CDR2 are MNHEY and SVGAGI. This CDR3 reads CASSYAGQGLAEAFF. CDR3 in DNA: TGTGCCAGCAGTTACGCCGGACAGGGGCTGGCTGAAGCTTTCTTT.

This clonotype was recorded a few times. CDR3 amino acids: CASSEFDTQETQYF. CDR3 DNA: TGTGCCAGCAGTGAATTTGATACCCAAGAGACCCAGTACTTC. The chain recombines TRBV2 with TRBJ2-5; no definite D call. Germline V lookup: CDR1 SNHLY, CDR2 FYNNEI. The CDR3 length is 14 residues. Trimming removed 2 bases from V and 1 base from J, with 8 bases in between.

In its sample, this clonotype was seen a few times. The CDR3 reads CASKPPRDRGLNTEAFF. CDR3 sequence (DNA): TGTGCCAGCAAACCACCCCGGGACAGGGGCTTGAACACTGAAGCTTTCTTT. V usage is TRBV12-3 or TRBV12-4 and J usage is TRBJ1-1, with 10 bases identical to TRBD1. V was clipped by 7 bases and J by 0 bases; unmatched bases: 11. The CDR3 is 17 amino acids.

This chain connects TRBV6-6 to TRBJ2-5, with unresolved D. The CDR3 is 13 residues long. V was shortened by 7 bases and J by 1 base, with 10 bases between the two germline ends. Germline assignment: CDR1 MNHNY and CDR2 SVGAGI (reference sequence). CDR3 DNA sequence: TGTGCCAGCATCACGGGCGGCCAAGAGACCCAGTACTTC. It translates to CASITGGQETQYF.

The DNA of the CDR3 is TGTGCCAGCAGCTTAGGGGGAATAGCGGGAGGCACCCCCTCCGACATTCAGTACTTC. Encoded protein: CASSLGGIAGGTPSDIQYF. The chain carries TRBV7-9 and TRBJ2-4; 10 bases match TRBD2. The CDR3 loop spans 19 amino acids. The J segment lost 8 bases and the V segment lost 1 base, leaving 17 bases of the junction unmatched. CDR1 SEHNR and CDR2 FQNEAQ come from the germline V gene (reference sequence). The variable domain in full, completed from reference TRBV7-9 and TRBJ2-4, reads DTGVSQNPRHKITKRGQNVTFRCDPISEHNRLYWYRQTLGQGPEFLTYFQNEAQLEKSRLLSDRFSAERPKGSFSTLEIQRTEQGDSAMYLCASSLGGIAGGTPSDIQYFGAGTRLSVL.

V gene TRBV7-9 combines with J gene TRBJ1-1; D not resolved. V was trimmed by 6 bases and J by 3 bases, leaving 8 bases between them. There are 12 residues in the CDR3. Germline V lookup: CDR1 SEHNR, CDR2 FQNEAQ (reference sequence). CDR3: CASSFRDTEAFF. DNA for the CDR3: TGTGCCAGCAGTTTCCGGGACACTGAAGCTTTCTTT. Full variable domain (outside the CDR3, taken from reference TRBV7-9 and TRBJ1-1): DTGVSQNPRHKITKRGQNVTFRCDPISEHNRLYWYRQTLGQGPEFLTYFQNEAQLEKSRLLSDRFSAERPKGSFSTLEIQRTEQGDSAMYLCASSFRDTEAFFGQGTRLTVV.

This clonotype was detected a few times. The chain joins TRBV7-2 to TRBJ2-3, with TRBD2 matching 7 bases. Losses at the gene ends were 6 bases for V and 2 bases for J; bases not matched to a gene: 5. CDR1 and CDR2 from the germline V gene are SGHTA and FQGNSA. The CDR3 totals 14 residues. This CDR3 is CASRPWDYTDTQYF. The CDR3 DNA is TGTGCCAGCAGACCATGGGACTACACAGATACGCAGTATTTT.

CDR3 protein: CASSPFLQRGAPDTQYF. CDR3 nucleotide sequence: TGTGCCAGCTCACCATTTTTGCAGCGGGGTGCGCCGGATACGCAGTATTTT. This chain joins TRBV18 and TRBJ2-3; TRBD2 agrees at 7 bases. This CDR3 has 17 residues. V gave up 2 bases and J gave up 6 bases; unmatched junction bases: 14. CDR1 is KGHSH and CDR2 is LQKENI in the germline V gene.

This clonotype was detected only a few times. This chain uses TRBV6-2 or TRBV6-3 with TRBJ2-2; 8 positions match TRBD1. V trimming: 5 bases; J trimming: 3 bases; junction bases outside the gene matches: 2. CDR3 size: 14 residues. The V gene's germline CDR1 is MNHEY and CDR2 SVGEGT. The CDR3, as DNA: TGTGCCAGCAGTCGGGGACAGGACACCGGGGAGCTGTTTTTT. Protein sequence: CASSRGQDTGELFF.

A note on this clonotype: Compared with germline, one end of the junction differs, possibly owing to a read error. The V gene is TRBV7-9, the J gene TRBJ2-3; the D gene is possibly TRBD2 (6 bases). CDR1 and CDR2 (germline): SEHNR, FQNEAQ (reference sequence). This CDR3 comprises 14 residues. CDR3 DNA: TGTGCCAGCAGCCAGGAGGGAAGCACAGATACGCGGTATTTT. It encodes CASSQEGSTDTRYF.

This clonotype has just a few counts. The V call is TRBV11-1, the J call TRBJ2-5, with D possibly being TRBD1 (5 bases). Germline V gives CDR1 SGHAT, CDR2 FQDESV (reference sequence). V was pared by 5 bases and J by 1 base, with 14 bases between. The CDR3 length is 15 residues. CDR3 loop: CASSMRQRIQETQYF. In DNA form, the CDR3 reads TGTGCCAGCAGCATGCGACAGAGGATCCAAGAGACCCAGTACTTC.

The rearrangement joins TRBV6-2 or TRBV6-3 to TRBJ2-3, with a tentative D call TRBD2 (5 bases). The CDR3 is 11 amino acids. The germline V and J ends were trimmed by 8 bases and 7 bases, with 10 bases remaining between them. The V gene's germline CDR1 is MNHEY and CDR2 SVGEGT. Written as DNA, the CDR3 is TGTGCCAGCCTCCAGCGGAATACGCAGTATTTT. This codes for CASLQRNTQYF.

CDR3 DNA: TGTGCCAGCTGGGGGGGTTATGGCTACACCTTC. It encodes CASWGGYGYTF. The chain recombines TRBV6-5 with TRBJ1-2; possible D gene TRBD1, 5 bases. CDR3 size: 11 residues. Trimming took 8 bases from V and 5 from J, leaving 9 bases between them. Germline V lookup: CDR1 MNHEY, CDR2 SVGAGI.

The chain combines TRBV27 with TRBJ2-5, with TRBD1 matching 7 bases. Germline CDR1 is MNHEY and CDR2 is SMNVEV (reference sequence). The ends lost 11 bases at V and 1 base at J; junction bases unmatched: 13. The CDR3 covers 15 residues. The CDR3 spells CASARKQGSQETQYF. CDR3 in DNA: TGTGCCTCCGCCCGGAAACAGGGGTCCCAAGAGACCCAGTACTTC.

The chain employs TRBV27 and TRBJ1-2; TRBD1 might be the D (5 bases). There are 13 residues in the CDR3. Germline-derived CDR1 and CDR2 are MNHEY and SMNVEV (reference sequence). With 3 bases removed from V and 6 bases from J, the gap between germline ends came to 11 bases. The CDR3 DNA reads as TGTGCCAGCAGTTTTCAGGGTACGAATGGCTACACCTTC. Its protein is CASSFQGTNGYTF.

This clonotype was seen a handful of times. The rearrangement uses TRBV6-6 and TRBJ2-5; tentative D call: TRBD2 (6 bases). The closer fit of TRBJ2-1 to the DNA end suggests the J call may be wrong. The CDR3 has 12 residues. From germline, CDR1 is MNHNY and CDR2 SVGAGI (reference sequence). The CDR3 region has the DNA TGTGCCAGCGGCGCGGAGGGCCCTGAGCAGTTCTTC. Residues: CASGAEGPEQFF.

The rearrangement uses TRBV6-6 and TRBJ1-2; D gene ambiguous. The germline V and J ends were trimmed by 7 bases and 2 bases, with 14 bases remaining between them. CDR3 length: 14 residues. Germline V gene lookup returns CDR1 MNHNY and CDR2 SVGAGI (reference sequence). CDR3 DNA sequence: TGTGCCAGCACGAGTGGGGTTGCGAACTATGGCTACACCTTC. Its translation is CASTSGVANYGYTF.

The rearrangement joins TRBV20-1 to TRBJ2-7; 9 bases are shared with TRBD1. The CDR3 has 15 amino acids. CDR1 DFQATT and CDR2 SNEGSKA come from the germline V gene (reference sequence). The V gene end was trimmed by 0 bases and the J gene end by 3 bases; junction bases not matched to a gene: 6. The CDR3 region is CSARDWGTGNYEQYF. In DNA form, the CDR3 reads TGCAGTGCTAGAGATTGGGGGACAGGGAACTACGAGCAGTACTTC.

This clonotype was seen a single time. The CDR3 DNA sequence: TGTGCCACAACGGATGGGAGACCTCACCACGAGCAGTACTTC. It specifies CATTDGRPHHEQYF. The chain couples TRBV6-5 to TRBJ2-7, with D possibly TRBD2 on 5 matching bases. The CDR3 loop spans 14 amino acids. Per germline, CDR1 MNHEY and CDR2 SVGAGI. V lost 10 bases, J lost 5 bases, and 21 bases lay in between.

The V and J genes are TRBV5-1 and TRBJ2-5, with D possibly TRBD2 on 5 matching bases. The germline V gene has CDR1 SGHRS and CDR2 YFSETQ. Trimming shortened V by 0 bases and J by 5 bases, and 17 bases separated the two germline ends. The CDR3 totals 16 residues. CDR3 nucleotide sequence: TGCGCCAGCAGCTTGGGTAACGCGGGTGGTCTGGAGACCCAGTACTTC. Encoded protein: CASSLGNAGGLETQYF. Together with reference TRBV5-1 and TRBJ2-5, the CDR3 gives the full variable domain: KAGVTQTPRYLIKTRGQQVTLSCSPISGHRSVSWYQQTPGQGLQFLFEYFSETQRNKGNFPGRFSGRQFSNSRSEMNVSTLELGDSALYLCASSLGNAGGLETQYFGPGTRLLVL.

This clonotype turned up a few times. The rearrangement joins TRBV28 to TRBJ2-7; perhaps TRBD2 as D (5 bases). CDR3 size: 13 residues. The V and J ends lost 5 bases and 7 bases respectively, with 15 bases between them. CDR1 and CDR2 from the germline V gene are MDHEN and SYDVKM. The CDR3 region is CASSEPAPGEQYF. The CDR3 region has the DNA TGTGCCAGCAGTGAACCGGCGCCGGGAGAGCAGTACTTC.

The genes are TRBV12-3 or TRBV12-4 and TRBJ2-1, with TRBD2 identical over 8 bases. This CDR3 is built from 16 residues. Trimming cost V 5 bases and J 1 base; bases outside gene matches: 7. CDR3 sequence: CASSGGGLLSYNEQFF. Written as DNA, the CDR3 is TGTGCCAGCAGTGGCGGGGGGCTATTATCCTACAATGAGCAGTTCTTC.

This clonotype was detected a few times. The gene calls are TRBV7-8 and TRBJ2-7, with D possibly being TRBD2 (5 bases). CDR1 and CDR2 from the germline V gene are SGHVS and FQNEAQ. This CDR3 is 16 amino acids long. Trimming pared 0 bases from V and 2 bases from J, leaving 14 bases between. CDR3: CASSLALGLEAYEQYF. In DNA form, the CDR3 reads TGTGCCAGCAGCTTAGCGCTGGGGTTGGAGGCCTACGAGCAGTACTTC.

With regard to this clonotype: At one boundary the junction diverges from the germline segment, which might be a read error. The V gene is TRBV14, the J gene TRBJ2-6; D is unclear. This CDR3 has 16 residues. Germline values: CDR1 SGHDN, CDR2 FVKESK. This CDR3 is CACSHYTSSGANVLTF. CDR3 sequence (DNA): TGTGCCTGCAGCCATTACACGAGCTCTGGGGCCAACGTCCTGACTTTC.

This clonotype was found many times. The chain employs TRBV7-9 and TRBJ2-7; D is unclear. Germline V gives CDR1 SEHNR, CDR2 FQNEAQ (reference sequence). The V and J ends lost 1 base and 6 bases respectively, with 7 bases between them. CDR3 length: 12 amino acids. Here the CDR3 DNA reads TGTGCCAGCAGCTTAGGAAGTAGCGAGCAGTACTTC. As protein: CASSLGSSEQYF.

This clonotype was observed a handful of times. The rearrangement uses TRBV7-8 and TRBJ2-7, with TRBD2 matching 9 bases. Germline loops: CDR1 SGHVS, CDR2 FQNEAQ. V dropped 4 bases and J dropped 0; count of bases not matched to a gene: 7. This CDR3 has 16 amino acids. This CDR3 is CASSSRGGRGSYEQYF. CDR3 nucleotides: TGTGCCAGCAGCTCCCGGGGCGGGAGGGGCTCCTACGAGCAGTACTTC.

The table lists this clonotype with a count of one. This rearrangement joins TRBV7-2 to TRBJ2-5, with TRBD2 as a possible D gene (5 bases). Between the trimmed V and J ends, which lost 4 bases and 5 bases, there was a span of 14 bases. The CDR3 consists of 14 residues. Germline CDR1 reads SGHTA; CDR2 reads FQGNSA. The CDR3 sequence: CASSSVGRRETQYF. The CDR3 nucleotides read TGTGCCAGCAGCTCAGTCGGGCGGAGGGAGACCCAGTACTTC.

This clonotype was observed at least ten times. The chain joins TRBV7-8 to TRBJ2-7; 12 bases fit TRBD2. There are 15 residues in the CDR3. From germline, CDR1 is SGHVS and CDR2 FQNEAQ. V shed 5 bases and J 1 base; nucleotides not matched to a gene: 3. Here the CDR3 DNA reads TGTGCCAGCAGCCTCACTAGCGGGGGGTCCTACGAGCAGTACTTC. Its translation is CASSLTSGGSYEQYF.

The rearrangement uses TRBV30 and TRBJ1-2; 9 nucleotides match TRBD1. V lost 1 base to trimming and J lost 8 bases; unmatched junction nucleotides: 8. The CDR3 is 14 amino acids. The germline V gene encodes CDR1 GTSNPN and CDR2 SVGIG (reference sequence). CDR3 region: CAWSAGTGLGGYTF. The CDR3, as DNA: TGTGCCTGGAGTGCCGGGACAGGGTTAGGAGGCTACACCTTC.